The 30 T cell receptor beta chains below come from one sample, sequenced in a study of cytomegalovirus exposure and HLA in healthy donors. The method was immunoSEQ multiplex PCR; TCRdb's version includes in-frame clones alone and lacks a portion of them. The table includes fewer than 130,000 clones, roughly 88% detected once. Sequenced: PBMCs. The receptors originated from a woman aged 25 to 45 in good health and CMV-seropositive.

The chain uses TRBV4-3 and TRBJ2-1; 9 positions agree with TRBD2. From germline, CDR1 is LGHNA and CDR2 YSLEER. The V and J ends lost 0 bases and 7 bases, in that order; junction bases with no gene match: 7. CDR3 length: 16 residues. This chain's CDR3 is CASSQDKLAGDNEQFF. In DNA, the CDR3 is TGCGCCAGCAGCCAAGATAAACTAGCGGGTGATAATGAGCAGTTCTTC.

In its sample, this clone was seen once. The chain is built from TRBV28 and TRBJ2-5; 12 bases map to TRBD2. Trimming took 4 bases from V and 4 from J; bases not matched to a gene: 4. This CDR3 is 15 amino acids long. Germline V gene sequence: CDR1 MDHEN, CDR2 SYDVKM. CDR3 residues: CASSSRLAGVETQYF. As DNA, the CDR3 is TGTGCCAGCAGTTCCCGACTAGCGGGGGTAGAGACCCAGTACTTC.

The genes are TRBV7-2 and TRBJ2-1; D is perhaps TRBD2 (7 bases). This CDR3 contains 14 residues. CDR1 and CDR2 (germline): SGHTA, FQGNSA. V lost 1 base and J lost 9, with 13 bases in between. The DNA of the CDR3 is TGTGCCAGCAGCTTAGATCGGGGGGCCATTGAGCAGTTCTTC. Translating gives CASSLDRGAIEQFF.

The chain recombines TRBV6-1 with TRBJ1-5; D possibly corresponds to TRBD1 (5 bases). Trimming pared 0 bases from V and 7 bases from J, leaving 10 bases between. There are 14 residues in the CDR3. Per germline, CDR1 MNHNS and CDR2 SASEGT. The CDR3 sequence: CASSEAGHVQPQHF. The CDR3 DNA follows: TGTGCCAGCAGTGAAGCAGGACACGTCCAGCCCCAGCATTTT.

This clone has a single count. The rearrangement joins TRBV10-3 to TRBJ1-5; unclear D gene. Germline-derived CDR1 and CDR2 are ENHRY and SYGVKD. This CDR3 spans 14 amino acids. Trimming removed 2 bases at V and 5 bases at J, with 10 bases between. This CDR3 is CAISEGLLYQPQHF. CDR3 bases: TGTGCCATCAGTGAGGGACTACTATATCAGCCCCAGCATTTT.

The V call is TRBV9, the J call TRBJ2-3, with 8 bases that match TRBD2. The J segment lost 4 bases and the V segment lost 2 bases, leaving 0 bases of the junction unmatched. This CDR3 has 13 amino acids. Germline V CDR1 and CDR2: SGDLS, YYNGEE. CDR3 DNA: TGTGCCAGCAGCGTCGGGGGGGCAGATACGCAGTATTTT. It codes for CASSVGGADTQYF. The full variable domain, with the rest looked up from reference TRBV9 and TRBJ2-3, is DSGVTQTPKHLITATGQRVTLRCSPRSGDLSVYWYQQSLDQGLQFLIQYYNGEERAKGNILERFSAQQFPDLHSELNLSSLELGDSALYFCASSVGGADTQYFGPGTRLTVL.

The chain combines TRBV9 with TRBJ1-2; 8 bases agree with TRBD1. V gave up 2 bases and J gave up 13 bases; unmatched junction bases: 7. CDR3 length equals 12 residues. Germline values: CDR1 SGDLS, CDR2 YYNGEE. The CDR3 DNA reads TGTGCCAGCAGCGTTCCGACAGGGGTTCTCACCTTC. The encoded protein is CASSVPTGVLTF.

This clone was seen a few times. The chain is built from TRBV7-7 and TRBJ2-5; TRBD2 might be the D (5 bases). Looked up from germline, CDR1 is SSHAT and CDR2 is FNYEAQ (reference sequence). The CDR3 runs 15 residues. V lost 3 bases to trimming and J lost 1 base, with 12 bases between them. CDR3 DNA sequence: TGTGCCAGCAGCTTCCAGGCGGGTTTCCAAGAGACCCAGTACTTC. Translation: CASSFQAGFQETQYF.

This clone has only one observation. J is TRBJ2-1 and V is TRBV7-7, with D possibly matching TRBD1 (6 bases). This CDR3 has 17 amino acids. Deletions cut 2 bases from V and 0 bases from J, with 14 bases between. Germline V gives CDR1 SSHAT, CDR2 FNYEAQ (reference sequence). CDR3 loop: CASSLNGGPSSYNEQFF. The CDR3 DNA reads TGTGCCAGCAGCTTAAATGGGGGCCCTAGCTCCTACAATGAGCAGTTCTTC. The variable domain in full, with the rest retrieved from reference TRBV7-7 and TRBJ2-1, is GAGVSQSPRYKVTKRGQDVTLRCDPISSHATLYWYQQALGQGPEFLTYFNYEAQPDKSGLPSDRFSAERPEGSISTLTIQRTEQRDSAMYRCASSLNGGPSSYNEQFFGPGTRLTVL.

The chain couples TRBV4-3 to TRBJ2-7; tentatively, D is TRBD1 (6 bases). From germline, CDR1 is LGHNA and CDR2 YSLEER. CDR3 length: 15 amino acids. V lost 0 bases and J 3 bases, leaving 12 bases between the germline ends. The CDR3 loop reads CASSQDFRGIYEQYF. The CDR3 DNA reads as TGCGCCAGCAGCCAAGATTTCAGGGGCATCTACGAGCAGTACTTC.

V and J are TRBV19 and TRBJ2-7; 9 bases fit TRBD1. The CDR3 contains 14 residues. V lost 5 bases and J lost 5; bases outside the gene matches: 7. The germline V gene encodes CDR1 LNHDA and CDR2 SQIVND (reference sequence). The CDR3 DNA follows: TGTGCCAGTAGTCTATGGACAGGGGCGAACGAGCAGTACTTC. This codes for CASSLWTGANEQYF.

The chain combines TRBV19 with TRBJ2-5, with a tentative D call TRBD1 (6 bases). Germline V gene data show CDR1 as LNHDA and CDR2 as SQIVND (reference sequence). There are 12 residues in the CDR3. Trimming shortened V by 3 bases and J by 13 bases, and 15 bases separated the two germline ends. This CDR3 reads CASSMQGPALYF. CDR3 DNA sequence: TGTGCCAGTAGTATGCAGGGGCCCGCCTTGTACTTC.

This chain connects TRBV19 to TRBJ2-5, with 7 bases matching TRBD1. Germline trimming cut 3 bases from V and 1 base from J; bases unmatched to any gene: 8. Germline CDR1 is LNHDA and CDR2 is SQIVND (reference sequence). CDR3 length equals 16 residues. The CDR3 region is CASSIRQGRAQETQYF. The CDR3 DNA is TGTGCCAGTAGTATCAGACAGGGAAGGGCCCAAGAGACCCAGTACTTC.

The chain combines TRBV27 with TRBJ1-5, with a tentative D call TRBD1 (5 bases). V dropped 2 bases and J dropped 0 bases, with 26 bases sitting between them. The germline V gene has CDR1 MNHEY and CDR2 SMNVEV (reference sequence). This CDR3 region has 21 residues. The CDR3 nucleotides are TGTGCCAGCAGTTTAAGTTCACAAAACAGGTCGAGCCAATATAGCAATCAGCCCCAGCATTTT. It specifies CASSLSSQNRSSQYSNQPQHF.

The gene calls are TRBV19 and TRBJ1-5; 9 nucleotides match TRBD1. CDR3 length equals 17 residues. Trimming cost V 7 bases and J 2 bases; bases outside gene matches: 12. Germline V lookup: CDR1 LNHDA, CDR2 SQIVND (reference sequence). The CDR3 bases are TGTGCCAGTACCGCACAGGGGGCGGAATATGGCAATCAGCCCCAGCATTTT. Protein product: CASTAQGAEYGNQPQHF.

Here the CDR3 reads CASSPRGHLNTEAFF. CDR3 nucleotides: TGTGCCAGCAGCCCAAGAGGCCATCTGAACACTGAAGCTTTCTTT. The J gene is TRBJ1-1, the V gene TRBV9; D unclear. Germline V CDR1 and CDR2: SGDLS, YYNGEE. CDR3 length equals 15 residues. V lost 4 bases to trimming and J lost 0 bases, with 13 bases between them.

This chain joins TRBV10-3 and TRBJ2-5; maybe TRBD2 (7 bases). Germline V CDR1 and CDR2: ENHRY, SYGVKD. The ends were cut back, 2 bases at V and 7 bases at J, with 23 bases in the middle. The CDR3 extends over 17 amino acids. In DNA, the CDR3 is TGTGCCATCAGTGAGCAGGGGCGGGCGTCCCCGGGAGGGACCCAGTACTTC. Amino acid sequence: CAISEQGRASPGGTQYF.

The chain couples TRBV5-4 to TRBJ1-2; D perhaps matches TRBD1 (5 bases). Trimming stripped 0 bases from V and 0 bases from J, with 12 bases between. The CDR3 is 16 amino acids. The germline V gene encodes CDR1 SGHNT and CDR2 YYREEE (reference sequence). CDR3 sequence reads: CASSLDPGGANYGYTF. The CDR3 nucleotides read TGTGCCAGCAGCTTGGATCCGGGGGGTGCTAACTATGGCTACACCTTC.

The chain recombines TRBV7-2 with TRBJ2-3; 7 bases agree with TRBD1. Trimming removed 5 bases from V and 6 bases from J; junction bases left unmatched: 5. The V gene's germline CDR1 is SGHTA and CDR2 FQGNSA. The CDR3 consists of 13 residues. The CDR3 reads CASSRQGWDTQYF. DNA of the CDR3: TGTGCCAGCAGCCGACAGGGTTGGGATACGCAGTATTTT.

The genes are TRBV13 and TRBJ2-5, with 10 bases that match TRBD2. The length of the CDR3 is 14 residues. Unmatched junction bases numbered 7, after V lost 7 bases and J lost 5 bases. Germline V gene data show CDR1 as PRHDT and CDR2 as FYEKMQ (reference sequence). CDR3 protein: CASTSRAGGETQYF. The CDR3 DNA reads as TGTGCCAGCACCTCACGAGCGGGGGGGGAGACCCAGTACTTC.

The genes are TRBV4-2 and TRBJ1-1; 11 positions agree with TRBD1. Germline V gene lookup returns CDR1 LGHNA and CDR2 YNFKEQ. This CDR3 spans 17 amino acids. Trimming at V came to 0 bases and at J to 9 bases, leaving 12 bases not matched to a gene. CDR3 residues: CASSQEPFGQGAAKAFF. The CDR3 region has the DNA TGTGCCAGCAGCCAAGAACCGTTCGGACAGGGGGCGGCAAAAGCTTTCTTT.

CDR3 sequence reads: CASSLTGTGAYEQYF. In DNA, the CDR3 is TGTGCCAGCAGCTTGACCGGGACAGGGGCCTACGAGCAGTACTTC. The J gene is TRBJ2-7, the V gene TRBV7-9; TRBD1 matches at 10 bases. Germline V gene lookup returns CDR1 SEHNR and CDR2 FQNEAQ (reference sequence). The CDR3 has 15 amino acids. The J segment lost 2 bases and the V segment lost 3 bases, leaving 4 bases of the junction unmatched.

This clone was observed a few times. The chain recombines TRBV7-9 with TRBJ1-1; no clear D. With 7 bases removed from V and 6 bases from J, the gap between germline ends came to 15 bases. The CDR3 has 13 residues. CDR1 and CDR2 from the germline V gene are SEHNR and FQNEAQ (reference sequence). The CDR3 loop is CASTRVTHPEAFF. The CDR3 DNA is TGTGCCAGCACTCGGGTCACCCATCCTGAAGCTTTCTTT.

CDR3 sequence reads: CASGRDSEAGELFF. The DNA for the CDR3 is TGTGCCAGCGGTCGGGACTCTGAGGCCGGGGAGCTGTTTTTT. The chain is built from TRBV6-4 and TRBJ2-2; possible D gene TRBD2, 6 bases. Germline CDR1 reads MRHNA; CDR2 reads SNTAGT. Trimming shortened V by 8 bases and J by 6 bases, and 16 bases separated the two germline ends. The CDR3 is made up of 14 amino acids.

The chain joins TRBV5-1 to TRBJ2-5, with TRBD2 identical over 11 bases. With 2 bases clipped from V and 6 bases from J, the junction kept 9 bases outside the gene matches. The CDR3 has 16 residues. Germline V CDR1 and CDR2: SGHRS, YFSETQ. CDR3 sequence reads: CASSFGLAGGLKTQYF. DNA for the CDR3: TGCGCCAGCAGCTTTGGCCTAGCGGGGGGATTGAAGACCCAGTACTTC.

This clone was seen only once. The V call is TRBV9, the J call TRBJ2-7; 8 bases match TRBD1. V trimming: 3 bases; J trimming: 6 bases; junction bases outside the gene matches: 2. Germline V gene lookup returns CDR1 SGDLS and CDR2 YYNGEE. The CDR3 covers 12 residues. CDR3 sequence reads: CASSGTGGEQYF. The CDR3 nucleotides are TGTGCCAGCAGCGGAACAGGGGGCGAGCAGTACTTC.

CDR3 sequence (DNA): TGTGCCAGCAGCTACCAGGGGGCGGTGAACACTGAAGCTTTCTTT. Translation: CASSYQGAVNTEAFF. The chain combines TRBV2 with TRBJ1-1; 8 nucleotides match TRBD1. Germline values: CDR1 SNHLY, CDR2 FYNNEI. After removal of 6 bases from V and 0 bases from J, the junction contained 6 bases not matched to a gene. This CDR3 comprises 15 residues. The entire variable domain, with the rest obtained from reference TRBV2 and TRBJ1-1, is as follows: EPEVTQTPSHQVTQMGQEVILRCVPISNHLYFYWYRQILGQKVEFLVSFYNNEISEKSEIFDDQFSVERPDGSNFTLKIRSTKLEDSAMYFCASSYQGAVNTEAFFGQGTRLTVV.

The chain recombines TRBV27 with TRBJ2-5; 14 nucleotides agree with TRBD2. The CDR3 is 15 residues long. Germline CDR1 reads MNHEY; CDR2 reads SMNVEV (reference sequence). The J segment lost 4 bases and the V segment lost 7 bases, leaving 5 bases of the junction unmatched. The CDR3 sequence: CASKGTSGGGETQYF. The CDR3 coding sequence is TGTGCCAGCAAGGGGACTAGCGGGGGTGGAGAGACCCAGTACTTC.

V is TRBV5-4 and J is TRBJ2-7; 12 nucleotides match TRBD1. Losses at the gene ends were 0 bases for V and 6 bases for J; bases not matched to a gene: 4. Looked up from germline, CDR1 is SGHNT and CDR2 is YYREEE (reference sequence). The CDR3 runs to 15 residues. As DNA, the CDR3 is TGTGCCAGCAGCTTGGGAGGGACAGGGGGCCGCGAGCAGTACTTC. Translation gives CASSLGGTGGREQYF. Using reference TRBV5-4 and TRBJ2-7 for the parts outside the CDR3, the full variable domain is ETGVTQSPTHLIKTRGQQVTLRCSSQSGHNTVSWYQQALGQGPQFIFQYYREEENGRGNFPPRFSGLQFPNYSSELNVNALELDDSALYLCASSLGGTGGREQYFGPGTRLTVT.

A single count supports this clone. The chain couples TRBV4-1 to TRBJ2-1; a possible D gene is TRBD1 (5 bases). There are 14 residues in the CDR3. Germline V CDR1 and CDR2: MGHRA, YSYEKL. Trimming cost V 2 bases and J 0 bases, with 5 bases left between them. CDR3 protein: CASSQRGSYNEQFF. The CDR3 coding sequence is TGCGCCAGCAGCCAAAGGGGCTCCTACAATGAGCAGTTCTTC.